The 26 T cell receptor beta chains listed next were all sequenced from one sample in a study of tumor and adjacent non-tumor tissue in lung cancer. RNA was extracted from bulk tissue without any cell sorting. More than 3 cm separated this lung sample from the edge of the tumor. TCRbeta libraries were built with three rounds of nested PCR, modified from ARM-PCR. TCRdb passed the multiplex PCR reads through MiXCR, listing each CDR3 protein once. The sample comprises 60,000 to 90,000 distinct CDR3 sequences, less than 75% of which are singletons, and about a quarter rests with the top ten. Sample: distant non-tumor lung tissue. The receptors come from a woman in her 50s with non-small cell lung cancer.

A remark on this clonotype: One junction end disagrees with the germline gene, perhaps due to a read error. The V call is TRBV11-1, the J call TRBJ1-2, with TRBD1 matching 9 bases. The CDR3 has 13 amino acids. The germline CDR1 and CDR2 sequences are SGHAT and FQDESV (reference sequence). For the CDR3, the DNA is TGTGCCAGCAGCCGGACAGGGGCTAATGGTTACACCTTC. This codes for CASSRTGANGYTF.

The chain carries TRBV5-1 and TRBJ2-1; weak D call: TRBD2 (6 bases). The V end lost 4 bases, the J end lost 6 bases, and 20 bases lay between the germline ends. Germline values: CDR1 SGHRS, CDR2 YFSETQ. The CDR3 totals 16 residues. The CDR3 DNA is TGCGCCAGCAGCCGTGATACTAGCAGGAGGTTCAATGAGCAGTTCTTC. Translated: CASSRDTSRRFNEQFF. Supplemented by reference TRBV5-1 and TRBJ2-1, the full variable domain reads KAGVTQTPRYLIKTRGQQVTLSCSPISGHRSVSWYQQTPGQGLQFLFEYFSETQRNKGNFPGRFSGRQFSNSRSEMNVSTLELGDSALYLCASSRDTSRRFNEQFFGPGTRLTVL.

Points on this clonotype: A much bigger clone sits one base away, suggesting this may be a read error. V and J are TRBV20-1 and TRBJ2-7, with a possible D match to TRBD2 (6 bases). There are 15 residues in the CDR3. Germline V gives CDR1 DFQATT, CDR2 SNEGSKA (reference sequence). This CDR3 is CSADPSADMMYELYF. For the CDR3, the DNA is TGCAGTGCCGACCCTAGCGCGGATATGATGTACGAGCTGTACTTC.

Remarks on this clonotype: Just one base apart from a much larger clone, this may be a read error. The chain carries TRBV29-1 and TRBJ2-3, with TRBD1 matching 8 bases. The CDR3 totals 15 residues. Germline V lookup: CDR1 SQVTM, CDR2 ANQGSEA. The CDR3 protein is CSTRMPDRGADTQFF. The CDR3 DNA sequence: TGCAGCACCCGAATGCCAGACAGGGGCGCAGATACGCAGTTTTTT.

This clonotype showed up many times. CDR3 DNA sequence: TGTGCCAGCAGTTACGGCGACTCATGGGAGACCCAGTACTTC. The encoded protein is CASSYGDSWETQYF. The V and J genes are TRBV6-2 or TRBV6-3 and TRBJ2-5; no firm D call. V was clipped by 2 bases and J by 5 bases, with 12 bases between them. Germline loops: CDR1 MNHEY, CDR2 SVGEGT. The CDR3 runs 14 residues.

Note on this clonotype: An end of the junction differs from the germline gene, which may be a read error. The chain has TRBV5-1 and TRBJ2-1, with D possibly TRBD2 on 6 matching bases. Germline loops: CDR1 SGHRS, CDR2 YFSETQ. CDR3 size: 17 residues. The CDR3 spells CTSSSEIVAVSYNEQFF. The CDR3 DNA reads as TGCACCAGCAGCTCCGAAATTGTAGCGGTCTCCTACAATGAGCAGTTCTTC.

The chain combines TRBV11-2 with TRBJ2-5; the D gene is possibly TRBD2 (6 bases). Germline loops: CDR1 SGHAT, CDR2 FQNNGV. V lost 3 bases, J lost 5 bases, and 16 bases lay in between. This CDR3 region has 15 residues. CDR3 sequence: CASSLGYSGGETQYF. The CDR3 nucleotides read TGTGCCAGCAGCTTGGGTTATAGCGGTGGGGAGACCCAGTACTTC. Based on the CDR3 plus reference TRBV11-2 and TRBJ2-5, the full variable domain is EAGVAQSPRYKIIEKRQSVAFWCNPISGHATLYWYQQILGQGPKLLIQFQNNGVVDDSQLPKDRFSAERLKGVDSTLKIQPAKLEDSAVYLCASSLGYSGGETQYFGPGTRLLVL.

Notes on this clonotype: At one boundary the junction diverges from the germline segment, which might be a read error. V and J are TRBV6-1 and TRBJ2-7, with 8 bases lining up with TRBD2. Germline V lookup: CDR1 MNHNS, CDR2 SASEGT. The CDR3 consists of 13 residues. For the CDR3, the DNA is TGTGCCAACAGTGTTGATAGCGGGATGACTAAGTACTTC. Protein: CANSVDSGMTKYF.

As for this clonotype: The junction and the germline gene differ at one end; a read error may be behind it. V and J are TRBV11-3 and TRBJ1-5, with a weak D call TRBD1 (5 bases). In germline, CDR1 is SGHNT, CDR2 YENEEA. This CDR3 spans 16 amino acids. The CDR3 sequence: CANSKPRQNSNQPQHF. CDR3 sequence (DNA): TGTGCCAACAGCAAGCCCCGACAGAATAGCAATCAGCCCCAGCATTTT. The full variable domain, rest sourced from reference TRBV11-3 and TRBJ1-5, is EAGVVQSPRYKIIEKKQPVAFWCNPISGHNTLYWYLQNLGQGPELLIRYENEEAVDDSQLPKDRFSAERLKGVDSTLKIQPAELGDSAVYLCANSKPRQNSNQPQHFGDGTRLSIL.

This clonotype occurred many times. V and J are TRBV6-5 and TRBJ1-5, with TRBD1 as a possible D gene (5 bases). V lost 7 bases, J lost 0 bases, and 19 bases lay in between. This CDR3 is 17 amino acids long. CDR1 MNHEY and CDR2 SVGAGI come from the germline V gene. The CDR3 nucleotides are TGTGCCAGCACCCAATACGTGACAGCTTATAGCAATCAGCCCCAGCATTTT. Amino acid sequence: CASTQYVTAYSNQPQHF.

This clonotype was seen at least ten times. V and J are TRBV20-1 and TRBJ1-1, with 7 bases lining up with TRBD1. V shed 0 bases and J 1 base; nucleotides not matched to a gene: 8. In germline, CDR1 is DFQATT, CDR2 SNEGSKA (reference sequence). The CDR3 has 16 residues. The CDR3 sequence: CSARDPVTGTNTEAFF. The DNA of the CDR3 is TGCAGTGCTAGAGATCCCGTGACAGGGACGAACACTGAAGCTTTCTTT.

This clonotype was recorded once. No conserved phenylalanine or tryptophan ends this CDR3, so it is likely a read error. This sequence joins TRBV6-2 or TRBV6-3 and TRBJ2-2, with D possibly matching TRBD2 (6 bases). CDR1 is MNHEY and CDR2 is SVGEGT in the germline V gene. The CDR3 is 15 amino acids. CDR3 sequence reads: CASRRVSGDTGELFL. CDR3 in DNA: TGTGCCAGCAGGAGAGTTAGCGGAGACACCGGAGAGCTGTTTCTT.

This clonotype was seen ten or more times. CDR3 sequence (DNA): TGTGCCAGCAGTTCTCGACTAGCGGGATGGTCTGGGGCCAACGTCCTGACTTTC. Translated: CASSSRLAGWSGANVLTF. The chain combines TRBV6-2 or TRBV6-3 with TRBJ2-6, with 11 positions matching TRBD2. The CDR3 length is 18 residues. CDR1 is MNHEY, CDR2 SVGEGT, per germline. Germline trimming cut 4 bases from V and 1 base from J; bases unmatched to any gene: 6.

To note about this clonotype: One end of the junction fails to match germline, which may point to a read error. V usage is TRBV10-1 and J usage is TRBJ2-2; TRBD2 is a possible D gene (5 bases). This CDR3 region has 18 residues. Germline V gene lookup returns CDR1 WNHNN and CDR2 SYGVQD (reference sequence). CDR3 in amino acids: CASNEFSSGSIDTGELFF. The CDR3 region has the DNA TGCGCCAGCAATGAGTTCTCCAGCGGTAGCATCGACACCGGGGAGCTGTTTTTT.

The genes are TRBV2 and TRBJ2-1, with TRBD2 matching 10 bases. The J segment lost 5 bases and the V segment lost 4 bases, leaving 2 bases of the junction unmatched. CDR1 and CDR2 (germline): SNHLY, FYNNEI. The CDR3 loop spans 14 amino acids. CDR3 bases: TGTGCCAGCAGTGCTACTAGCGGGAACAATGAGCAGTTCTTC. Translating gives CASSATSGNNEQFF.

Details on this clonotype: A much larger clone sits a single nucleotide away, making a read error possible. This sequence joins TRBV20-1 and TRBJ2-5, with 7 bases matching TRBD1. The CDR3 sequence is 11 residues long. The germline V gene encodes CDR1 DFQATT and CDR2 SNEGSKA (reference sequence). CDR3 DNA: TGCATTGCGAGGACAGGAAAGACCCAGTACTTC. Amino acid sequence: CIARTGKTQYF.

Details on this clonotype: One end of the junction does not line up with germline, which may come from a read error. The CDR3 is CSPRDRLISTGELFF. CDR3 bases: TGCAGTCCTAGGGACAGGTTAATAAGCACCGGGGAGCTGTTTTTT. V is TRBV20-1 and J is TRBJ2-2; 8 positions match TRBD1. CDR1 and CDR2 (germline): DFQATT, SNEGSKA (reference sequence). The length of the CDR3 is 15 residues.

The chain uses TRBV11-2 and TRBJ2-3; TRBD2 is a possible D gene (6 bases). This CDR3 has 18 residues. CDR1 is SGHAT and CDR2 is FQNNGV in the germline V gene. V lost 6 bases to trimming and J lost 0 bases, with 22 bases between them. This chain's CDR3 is CASSTQGTRTSSTDTQYF. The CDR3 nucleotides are TGTGCCAGCAGTACCCAAGGGACTCGGACATCTAGCACAGATACGCAGTATTTT. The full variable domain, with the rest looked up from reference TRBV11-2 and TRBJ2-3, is EAGVAQSPRYKIIEKRQSVAFWCNPISGHATLYWYQQILGQGPKLLIQFQNNGVVDDSQLPKDRFSAERLKGVDSTLKIQPAKLEDSAVYLCASSTQGTRTSSTDTQYFGPGTRLTVL.

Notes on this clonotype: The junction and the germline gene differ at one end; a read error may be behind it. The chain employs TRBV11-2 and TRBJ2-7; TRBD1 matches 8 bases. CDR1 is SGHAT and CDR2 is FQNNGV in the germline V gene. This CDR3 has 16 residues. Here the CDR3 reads CACSPRPRTGMGEQYF. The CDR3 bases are TGTGCCTGCAGCCCCCGTCCCAGGACAGGGATGGGGGAGCAGTACTTC.

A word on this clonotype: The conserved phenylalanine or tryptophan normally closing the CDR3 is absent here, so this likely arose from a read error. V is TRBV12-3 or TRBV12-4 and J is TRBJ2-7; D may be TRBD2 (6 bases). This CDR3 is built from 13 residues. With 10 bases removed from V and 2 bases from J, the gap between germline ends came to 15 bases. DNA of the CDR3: TGTGCCATCAGCTCGGGAGTTACCTACGAGCAGTACTAC. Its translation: CAISSGVTYEQYY.

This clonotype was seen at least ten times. The CDR3 bases are TGTGCCAGCAGTTACTTTCAGGGGTCGAGTAATGGCTACACCTTC. Translated: CASSYFQGSSNGYTF. This chain links TRBV6-2 or TRBV6-3 with TRBJ1-2, with D possibly TRBD1 on 6 matching bases. From germline, CDR1 is MNHEY and CDR2 SVGEGT. The CDR3 totals 15 residues. Trimming removed 1 base at V and 6 bases at J, with 15 bases between.

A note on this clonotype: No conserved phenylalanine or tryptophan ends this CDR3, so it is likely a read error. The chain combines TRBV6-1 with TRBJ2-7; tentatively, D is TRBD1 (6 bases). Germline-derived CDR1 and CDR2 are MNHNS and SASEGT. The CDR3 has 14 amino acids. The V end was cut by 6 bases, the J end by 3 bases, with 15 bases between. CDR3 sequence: CASREHNRVYEQYY. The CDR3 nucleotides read TGTGCCAGCAGGGAACATAACAGGGTCTACGAGCAGTACTAC.

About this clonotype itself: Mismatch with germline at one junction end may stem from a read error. The CDR3 DNA sequence: TGTGCCAGCAACACCGCCGGGCTGTGGGAGAACGGGGAGCCGTTTTTT. Translated, it gives CASNTAGLWENGEPFF. The chain has TRBV12-3 or TRBV12-4 and TRBJ2-2, with a weak D call TRBD2 (5 bases). This CDR3 spans 16 amino acids.

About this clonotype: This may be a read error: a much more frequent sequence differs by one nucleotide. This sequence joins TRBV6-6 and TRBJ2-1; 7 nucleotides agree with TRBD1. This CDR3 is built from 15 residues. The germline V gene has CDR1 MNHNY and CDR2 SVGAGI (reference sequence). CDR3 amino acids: CASSLQGSSYDEQFF. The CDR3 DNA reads TGTGCCAGCAGTTTACAGGGGAGCTCCTACGATGAGCAGTTCTTC.

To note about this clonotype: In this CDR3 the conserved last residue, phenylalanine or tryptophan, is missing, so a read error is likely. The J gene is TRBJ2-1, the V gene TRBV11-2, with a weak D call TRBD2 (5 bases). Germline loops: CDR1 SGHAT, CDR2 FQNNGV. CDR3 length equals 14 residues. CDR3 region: CASSSLAQYNEQFI. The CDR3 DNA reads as TGTGCCAGCAGCTCCCTAGCCCAATACAACGAGCAGTTCATC.

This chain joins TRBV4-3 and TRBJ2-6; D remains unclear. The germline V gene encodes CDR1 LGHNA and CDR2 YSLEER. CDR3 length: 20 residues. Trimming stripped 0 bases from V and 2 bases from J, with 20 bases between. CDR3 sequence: CASSQDQFVTRAPGANVLTF. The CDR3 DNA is TGCGCCAGCAGCCAAGATCAATTTGTGACAAGGGCTCCTGGGGCCAACGTCCTGACTTTC.